This T cell receptor (beta chain) is from a study of T cell responses to AZD1222 COVID-19 vaccine. Findings of the study overall: Sampled repertoires all dated from after the peak T cell response. Donors were largely white British and mainly female; clonal diversity was possibly underestimated. Spike-specific TCRs gained breadth and depth after people received two AZD1222 doses.

Assay: immunoSEQ multiplex PCR; the TCRdb copy retains only in-frame clones and omits some. The table includes 110,000 or so clones, about nine tenths detected once. As for this clone: Its specificity is not known.

CDR3 length: 11 amino acids. CDR1 is MDHEN, CDR2 SYDVKM, per germline. V was cut by 5 bases and J by 11 bases, with 12 bases left in between. Sequences were derived from peripheral blood, sampled 28 days after the second AZD1222 dose. The chain recombines TRBV28 with TRBJ1-1; D call uncertain. This sequence originates from an adult who received the AZD1222 COVID-19 vaccine. The CDR3 region has the DNA TGTGCCAGCAGTGCAAACATGAAGGCTTTCTTT. Its protein is CASSANMKAFF.